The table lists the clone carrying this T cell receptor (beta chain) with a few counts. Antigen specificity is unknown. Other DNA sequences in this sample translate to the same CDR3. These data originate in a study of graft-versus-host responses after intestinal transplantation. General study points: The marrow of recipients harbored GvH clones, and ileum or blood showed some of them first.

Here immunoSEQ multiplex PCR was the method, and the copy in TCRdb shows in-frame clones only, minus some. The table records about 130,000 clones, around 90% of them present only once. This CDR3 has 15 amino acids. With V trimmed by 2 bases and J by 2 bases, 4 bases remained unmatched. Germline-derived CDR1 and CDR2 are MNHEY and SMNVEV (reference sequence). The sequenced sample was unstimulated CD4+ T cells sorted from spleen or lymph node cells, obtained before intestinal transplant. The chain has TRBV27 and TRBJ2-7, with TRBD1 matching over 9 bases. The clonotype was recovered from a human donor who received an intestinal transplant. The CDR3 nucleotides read TGTGCCAGCAGTTTACTGACAGGGGGTCCCTACGAGCAGTACTTC. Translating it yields CASSLLTGGPYEQYF.